These 20 T cell receptor beta chains were all obtained from the same sample, sequenced in a study of control samples from healthy donors and cancer patients. Profiling relied on immunoSEQ multiplex PCR, and the TCRdb table lists in-frame clones only, not all of them. The repertoire consists of 130,000 to 150,000 clones, with roughly 94% occurring once and the leading ten covering over 12%. The sequenced sample was PBMCs. These receptors came from a man in his 60s with colorectal cancer.

The chain recombines TRBV7-9 with TRBJ2-3, with a possible D match to TRBD2 (5 bases). V lost 1 base and J lost 7, with 12 bases in between. The CDR3 consists of 14 residues. The germline V gene has CDR1 SEHNR and CDR2 FQNEAQ (reference sequence). In nucleotides, the CDR3 is TGTGCCAGCAGCTTAGTTGAGGGTGGAAATACGCAGTATTTT. Its translation is CASSLVEGGNTQYF.

The chain carries TRBV11-2 and TRBJ1-1, with TRBD1 identical over 7 bases. Trimming cost V 4 bases and J 1 base; bases outside gene matches: 3. There are 14 residues in the CDR3. Germline assignment: CDR1 SGHAT and CDR2 FQNNGV. In DNA, the CDR3 is TGTGCCAGCAGCTCAAGACAGGGGAACACTGAAGCTTTCTTT. Its protein product is CASSSRQGNTEAFF.

In DNA form, the CDR3 reads TGTGCCAGCAGTTACTCGCAGGGATATGGCACTGAAGCTTTCTTT. Its protein is CASSYSQGYGTEAFF. The chain links TRBV6-6 to TRBJ1-1; tentative D call: TRBD1 (5 bases). From germline, CDR1 is MNHNY and CDR2 SVGAGI (reference sequence). V shed 0 bases and J shed 4 bases, with 12 bases lying between them. This CDR3 contains 15 residues.

This sequence joins TRBV20-1 and TRBJ1-5; the D is unclear. Per germline, CDR1 DFQATT and CDR2 SNEGSKA (reference sequence). The CDR3 has 14 residues. Between the trimmed V and J ends, which lost 3 bases and 3 bases, there was a span of 12 bases. CDR3 loop: CSASGRVPNQPQHF. CDR3 DNA sequence: TGCAGTGCTAGTGGTAGGGTTCCCAATCAGCCCCAGCATTTT.

J is TRBJ1-5 and V is TRBV29-1; perhaps TRBD1 as D (6 bases). V lost 4 bases and J lost 8, with 15 bases in between. Per the germline V gene, CDR1 is SQVTM and CDR2 is ANQGSEA. CDR3 size: 13 residues. The CDR3 spells CSVAGGAGKPQHF. CDR3 bases: TGCAGCGTTGCGGGGGGCGCCGGGAAGCCCCAGCATTTT.

The chain employs TRBV24-1 and TRBJ2-7; D is unclear. The CDR3 is 14 residues long. Trimming took 0 bases from V and 2 from J, leaving 7 bases between them. Germline CDR1 is KGHDR and CDR2 is SFDVKD. The CDR3 here is CATSDLGRPYEQYF. In DNA form, the CDR3 reads TGTGCCACCAGTGATTTGGGACGGCCCTACGAGCAGTACTTC.

The rearrangement uses TRBV7-2 and TRBJ1-5; D ambiguous. The germline V gene encodes CDR1 SGHTA and CDR2 FQGNSA. This CDR3 spans 15 amino acids. Between the trimmed V and J ends, which lost 3 bases and 1 base, there was a span of 10 bases. The DNA for the CDR3 is TGTGCCAGCAGCTTGGTCGCGGGAAGCAATCAGCCCCAGCATTTT. This sequence encodes CASSLVAGSNQPQHF. Drawing the rest from reference TRBV7-2 and TRBJ1-5, the complete variable domain is GAGVSQSPSNKVTEKGKDVELRCDPISGHTALYWYRQSLGQGLEFLIYFQGNSAPDKSGLPSDRFSAERTGGSVSTLTIQRTQQEDSAVYLCASSLVAGSNQPQHFGDGTRLSIL.

This clone has just one count. The chain employs TRBV19 and TRBJ1-1, with D tentatively TRBD1 (5 bases). V gave up 7 bases and J gave up 0 bases, with 12 bases separating them. There are 14 residues in the CDR3. The V gene's germline CDR1 is LNHDA and CDR2 SQIVND (reference sequence). The CDR3 sequence: CASTPREMNTEAFF. The DNA for the CDR3 is TGTGCCAGTACCCCCAGGGAAATGAACACTGAAGCTTTCTTT. The full variable domain, completed using reference TRBV19 and TRBJ1-1, is DGGITQSPKYLFRKEGQNVTLSCEQNLNHDAMYWYRQDPGQGLRLIYYSQIVNDFQKGDIAEGYSVSREKKESFPLTVTSAQKNPTAFYLCASTPREMNTEAFFGQGTRLTVV.

The rearrangement links TRBV18 to TRBJ2-1; D gene uncertain. Trimming took 3 bases from V and 6 from J, leaving 3 bases between them. The CDR3 runs to 11 residues. In germline, CDR1 is KGHSH, CDR2 LQKENI. The DNA of the CDR3 is TGTGCCAGCTCACCGGGCAATGAGCAGTTCTTC. This gives the protein CASSPGNEQFF.

The chain employs TRBV11-3 and TRBJ2-1; 12 positions agree with TRBD2. From germline, CDR1 is SGHNT and CDR2 YENEEA. The trim removed 7 bases at V and 2 bases at J, leaving 12 bases unmatched. The CDR3 runs to 18 residues. The CDR3: CASNPPPGTSGPYNEQFF. CDR3 sequence (DNA): TGTGCCAGCAACCCTCCTCCCGGGACTAGCGGGCCCTACAATGAGCAGTTCTTC. Variable domain in full (rest from reference TRBV11-3 and TRBJ2-1): EAGVVQSPRYKIIEKKQPVAFWCNPISGHNTLYWYLQNLGQGPELLIRYENEEAVDDSQLPKDRFSAERLKGVDSTLKIQPAELGDSAVYLCASNPPPGTSGPYNEQFFGPGTRLTVL.

The chain links TRBV4-1 to TRBJ1-1, with D tentatively TRBD1 (6 bases). This CDR3 is built from 16 residues. The ends were cut back, 1 base at V and 1 base at J, with 13 bases in the middle. From germline, CDR1 is MGHRA and CDR2 YSYEKL. Here the CDR3 DNA reads TGCGCCAGCAGCCAAGTGGAGGGGGATTGGAACACTGAAGCTTTCTTT. Amino acid sequence: CASSQVEGDWNTEAFF.

The chain carries TRBV7-2 and TRBJ2-7; D is unclear. The CDR3 sequence is 15 residues long. Trimming took 4 bases from V and 4 from J, leaving 17 bases between them. Germline CDR1 is SGHTA and CDR2 is FQGNSA. The CDR3 protein is CASSSGGASTYEQYF. For the CDR3, the DNA is TGTGCCAGCAGCTCCGGCGGTGCTAGTACGTACGAGCAGTACTTC.

The chain combines TRBV5-4 with TRBJ1-2; D might be TRBD1 (6 bases). V lost 3 bases to trimming and J lost 5 bases, with 11 bases between them. Germline CDR1 SGHNT, CDR2 YYREEE (reference sequence). This CDR3 is 13 amino acids long. The DNA of the CDR3 is TGTGCCAGCAGCTGGGGGCCGGGATATGGCTACACCTTC. As protein: CASSWGPGYGYTF.

This clone has only a few counts. The V gene is TRBV9, the J gene TRBJ2-7; possible D gene TRBD1, 5 bases. The V gene's germline CDR1 is SGDLS and CDR2 YYNGEE. The CDR3 consists of 14 residues. Trimming shortened V by 2 bases and J by 6 bases, and 15 bases separated the two germline ends. CDR3 in amino acids: CASSVDSIRPEQYF. The CDR3 DNA reads as TGTGCCAGCAGCGTCGACAGTATCAGGCCCGAGCAGTACTTC.

The chain uses TRBV12-3 or TRBV12-4 and TRBJ2-1; D gene ambiguous. This CDR3 spans 13 amino acids. Trimming took off 4 bases at V and 3 bases at J, with 7 bases between the two ends. In DNA, the CDR3 is TGTGCCAGCAGTTCCATCCGCTACAATGAGCAGTTCTTC. Its protein product is CASSSIRYNEQFF.

The chain carries TRBV14 and TRBJ2-5; 7 nucleotides align to TRBD2. The CDR3 has 15 residues. The junction had 6 bases not matched to a gene; V was cut back by 2 bases and J by 3 bases. The germline V gene has CDR1 SGHDN and CDR2 FVKESK. CDR3 sequence: CASSQPGTTKETQYF. The CDR3 coding sequence is TGTGCCAGCAGCCAACCCGGGACTACCAAAGAGACCCAGTACTTC.

The rearrangement joins TRBV30 to TRBJ2-3, with no clear D. The CDR3 sequence is 12 residues long. V lost 4 bases and J lost 2, with 7 bases in between. Germline V gene data show CDR1 as GTSNPN and CDR2 as SVGIG (reference sequence). CDR3: CAWNALTDTQYF. CDR3 DNA: TGTGCCTGGAACGCGCTCACAGATACGCAGTATTTT.

The chain uses TRBV7-2 and TRBJ2-3, with 13 bases fitting TRBD2. Germline values: CDR1 SGHTA, CDR2 FQGNSA. The CDR3 covers 16 residues. Unmatched junction bases numbered 3, after V lost 1 base and J lost 5 bases. CDR3 sequence: CASSLGGLAGIDTQYF. In DNA form, the CDR3 reads TGTGCCAGCAGCTTAGGGGGACTAGCGGGAATAGATACGCAGTATTTT.

This clone has only one observation. The V call is TRBV11-2, the J call TRBJ2-7; D possibly uses TRBD1 or TRBD2 (5 bases each). The CDR3 runs to 16 residues. Trimming removed 0 bases from V and 5 bases from J, with 17 bases in between. The germline V gene encodes CDR1 SGHAT and CDR2 FQNNGV. The CDR3 bases are TGTGCCAGCAGCTTAGAAATTTTGGGACCGATAGACGAGCAGTACTTC. Translation: CASSLEILGPIDEQYF.

This chain links TRBV19 with TRBJ1-4; possible D gene TRBD1, 6 bases. CDR3 length equals 16 residues. Germline CDR1 is LNHDA and CDR2 is SQIVND (reference sequence). Trimming took off 3 bases at V and 4 bases at J, with 15 bases between the two ends. CDR3 loop: CASSMGGPGNNEKLFF. The CDR3 region has the DNA TGTGCCAGTAGTATGGGGGGCCCAGGGAATAATGAAAAACTGTTTTTT.